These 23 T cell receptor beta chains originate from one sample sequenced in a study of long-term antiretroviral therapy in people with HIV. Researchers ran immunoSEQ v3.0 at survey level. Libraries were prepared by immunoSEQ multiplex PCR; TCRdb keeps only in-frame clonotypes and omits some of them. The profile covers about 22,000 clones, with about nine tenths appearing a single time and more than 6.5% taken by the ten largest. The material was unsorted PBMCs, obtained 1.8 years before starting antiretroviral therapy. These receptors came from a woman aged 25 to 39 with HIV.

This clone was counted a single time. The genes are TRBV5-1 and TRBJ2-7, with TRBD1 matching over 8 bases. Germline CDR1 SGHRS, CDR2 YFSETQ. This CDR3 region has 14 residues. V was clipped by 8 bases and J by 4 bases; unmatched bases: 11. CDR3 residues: CARAPGTGRYEQYV. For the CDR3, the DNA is TGCGCCAGAGCCCCCGGGACAGGACGATACGAGCAGTACGTC.

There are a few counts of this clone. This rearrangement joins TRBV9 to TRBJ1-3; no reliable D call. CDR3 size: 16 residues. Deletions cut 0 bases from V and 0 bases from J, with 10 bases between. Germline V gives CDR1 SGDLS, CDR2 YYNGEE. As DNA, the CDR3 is TGTGCCAGCAGCGTAGAGGGCACAAGCTCTGGAAACACCATATATTTT. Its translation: CASSVEGTSSGNTIYF.

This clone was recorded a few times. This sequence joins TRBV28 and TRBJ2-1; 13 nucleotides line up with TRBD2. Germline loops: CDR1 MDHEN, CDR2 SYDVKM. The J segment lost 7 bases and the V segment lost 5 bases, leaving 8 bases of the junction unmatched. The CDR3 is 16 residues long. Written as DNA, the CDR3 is TGTGCCAGCAGTCTAACAACTAGCGGGGGGGCGAATGAGCAGTTCTTC. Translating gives CASSLTTSGGANEQFF.

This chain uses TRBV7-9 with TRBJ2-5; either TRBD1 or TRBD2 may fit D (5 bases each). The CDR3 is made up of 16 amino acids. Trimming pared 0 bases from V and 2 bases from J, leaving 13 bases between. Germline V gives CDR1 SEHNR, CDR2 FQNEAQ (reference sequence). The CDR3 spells CASSLAGTVYQETQYF. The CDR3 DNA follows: TGTGCCAGCAGCTTAGCCGGGACGGTATATCAAGAGACCCAGTACTTC. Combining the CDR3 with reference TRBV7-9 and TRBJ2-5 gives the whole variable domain DTGVSQNPRHKITKRGQNVTFRCDPISEHNRLYWYRQTLGQGPEFLTYFQNEAQLEKSRLLSDRFSAERPKGSFSTLEIQRTEQGDSAMYLCASSLAGTVYQETQYFGPGTRLLVL.

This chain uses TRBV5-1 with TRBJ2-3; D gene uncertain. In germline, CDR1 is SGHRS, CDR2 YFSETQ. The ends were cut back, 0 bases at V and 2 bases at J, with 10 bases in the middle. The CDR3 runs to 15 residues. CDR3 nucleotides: TGCGCCAGCAGCTTGGTAGGAAAACCCACAGATACGCAGTATTTT. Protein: CASSLVGKPTDTQYF. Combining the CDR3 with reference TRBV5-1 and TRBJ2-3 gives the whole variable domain KAGVTQTPRYLIKTRGQQVTLSCSPISGHRSVSWYQQTPGQGLQFLFEYFSETQRNKGNFPGRFSGRQFSNSRSEMNVSTLELGDSALYLCASSLVGKPTDTQYFGPGTRLTVL.

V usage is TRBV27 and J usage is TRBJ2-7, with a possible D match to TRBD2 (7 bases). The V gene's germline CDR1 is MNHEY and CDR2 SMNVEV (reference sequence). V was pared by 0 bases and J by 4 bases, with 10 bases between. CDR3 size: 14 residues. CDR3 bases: TGTGCCAGCAGTTTATCGGGGGGGCCGTACGAGCAGTACTTC. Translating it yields CASSLSGGPYEQYF.

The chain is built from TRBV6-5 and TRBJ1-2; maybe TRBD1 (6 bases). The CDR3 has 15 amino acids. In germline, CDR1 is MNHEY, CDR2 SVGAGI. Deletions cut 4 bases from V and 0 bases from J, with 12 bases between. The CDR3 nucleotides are TGTGCCAGCAGTTTACAGGGCCAATCTAACTATGGCTACACCTTC. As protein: CASSLQGQSNYGYTF.

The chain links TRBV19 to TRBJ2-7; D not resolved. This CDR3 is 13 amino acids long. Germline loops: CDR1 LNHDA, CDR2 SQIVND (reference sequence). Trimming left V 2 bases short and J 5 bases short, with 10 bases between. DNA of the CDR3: TGTGCCAGTAGTATATTTATGAGCAACGAGCAGTACTTC. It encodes CASSIFMSNEQYF.

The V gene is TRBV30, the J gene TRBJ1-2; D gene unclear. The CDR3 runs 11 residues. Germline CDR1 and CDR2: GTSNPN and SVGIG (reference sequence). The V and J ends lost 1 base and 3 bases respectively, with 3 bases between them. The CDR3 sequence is CAWSEDYGYTF. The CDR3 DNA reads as TGTGCCTGGAGTGAGGACTATGGCTACACCTTC.

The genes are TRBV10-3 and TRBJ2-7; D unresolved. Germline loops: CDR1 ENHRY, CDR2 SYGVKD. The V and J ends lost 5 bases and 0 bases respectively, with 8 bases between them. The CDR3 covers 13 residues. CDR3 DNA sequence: TGTGCCATCAGTAACAGCTTCTCCTACGAGCAGTACGTC. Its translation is CAISNSFSYEQYV.

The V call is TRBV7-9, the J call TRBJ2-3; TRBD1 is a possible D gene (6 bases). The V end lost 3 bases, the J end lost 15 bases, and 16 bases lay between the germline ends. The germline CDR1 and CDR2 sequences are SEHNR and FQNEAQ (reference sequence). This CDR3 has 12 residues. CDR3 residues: CASSFSAGEQYF. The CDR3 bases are TGTGCCAGCAGCTTTTCGGCAGGGGAGCAATATTTT.

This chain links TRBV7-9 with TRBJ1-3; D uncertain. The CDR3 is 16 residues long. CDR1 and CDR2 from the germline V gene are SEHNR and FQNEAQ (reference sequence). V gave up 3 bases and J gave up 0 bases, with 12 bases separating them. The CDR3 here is CASSFRSETSGNTIYF. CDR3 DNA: TGTGCCAGCAGCTTTCGTTCCGAGACCTCTGGAAACACCATATATTTT.

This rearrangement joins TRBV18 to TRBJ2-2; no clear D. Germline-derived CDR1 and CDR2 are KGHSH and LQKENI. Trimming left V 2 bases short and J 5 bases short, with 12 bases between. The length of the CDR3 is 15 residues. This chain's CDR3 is CASSPGVLQTGELFF. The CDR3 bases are TGTGCCAGCTCACCAGGGGTCCTGCAGACCGGGGAGCTGTTTTTT.

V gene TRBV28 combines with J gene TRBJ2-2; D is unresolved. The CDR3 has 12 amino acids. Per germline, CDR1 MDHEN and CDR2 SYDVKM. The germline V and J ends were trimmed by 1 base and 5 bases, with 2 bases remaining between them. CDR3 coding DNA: TGTGCCAGCAGTTTATTTACCGGGGAGCTGTTTTTT. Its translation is CASSLFTGELFF. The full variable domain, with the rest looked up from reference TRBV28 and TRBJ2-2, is DVKVTQSSRYLVKRTGEKVFLECVQDMDHENMFWYRQDPGLGLRLIYFSYDVKMKEKGDIPEGYSVSREKKERFSLILESASTNQTSMYLCASSLFTGELFFGEGSRLTVL.

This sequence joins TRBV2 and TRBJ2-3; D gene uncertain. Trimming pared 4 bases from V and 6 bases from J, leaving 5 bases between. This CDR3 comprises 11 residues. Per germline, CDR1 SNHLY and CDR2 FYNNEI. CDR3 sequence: CASSGGDTQYF. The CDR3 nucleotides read TGTGCCAGCAGTGGGGGTGATACGCAGTATTTT.

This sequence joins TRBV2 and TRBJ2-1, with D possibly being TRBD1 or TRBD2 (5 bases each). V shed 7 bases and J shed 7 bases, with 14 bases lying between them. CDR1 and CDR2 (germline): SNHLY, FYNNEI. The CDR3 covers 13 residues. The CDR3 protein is CASTPRGENEQFF. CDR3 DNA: TGTGCCAGCACGCCTAGAGGGGAAAATGAGCAGTTCTTC.

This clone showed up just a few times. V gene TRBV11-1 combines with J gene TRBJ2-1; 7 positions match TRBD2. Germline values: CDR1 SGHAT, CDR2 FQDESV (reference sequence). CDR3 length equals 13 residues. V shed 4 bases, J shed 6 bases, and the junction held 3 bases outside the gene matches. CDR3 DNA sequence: TGTGCCAGCAGCTCAGCGGGGCCCAATGAGCAGTTCTTC. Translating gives CASSSAGPNEQFF.

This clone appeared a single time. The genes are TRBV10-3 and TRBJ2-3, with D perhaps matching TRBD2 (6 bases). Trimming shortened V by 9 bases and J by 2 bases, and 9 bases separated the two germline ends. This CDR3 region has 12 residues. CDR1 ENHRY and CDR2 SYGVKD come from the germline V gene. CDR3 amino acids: CAIRGTTDTQYF. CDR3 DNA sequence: TGTGCCATTCGCGGGACCACAGATACGCAGTATTTT.

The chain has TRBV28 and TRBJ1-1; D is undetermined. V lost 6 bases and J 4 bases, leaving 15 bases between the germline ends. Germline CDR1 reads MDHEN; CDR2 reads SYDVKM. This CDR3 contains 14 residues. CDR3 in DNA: TGTGCCAGCAGCCCCCCTTTCGACCCCACTGAAGCTTTCTTT. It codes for CASSPPFDPTEAFF.

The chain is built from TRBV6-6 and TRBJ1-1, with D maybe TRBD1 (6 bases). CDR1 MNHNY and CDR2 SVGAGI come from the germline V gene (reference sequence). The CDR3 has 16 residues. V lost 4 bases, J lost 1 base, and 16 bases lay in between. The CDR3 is CASSSTFLTGNTEAFF. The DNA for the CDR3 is TGTGCCAGCAGTTCCACGTTCTTGACAGGGAACACTGAAGCTTTCTTT.

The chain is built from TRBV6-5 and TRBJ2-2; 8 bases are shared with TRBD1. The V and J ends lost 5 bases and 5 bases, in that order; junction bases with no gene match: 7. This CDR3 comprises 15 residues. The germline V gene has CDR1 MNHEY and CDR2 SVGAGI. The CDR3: CASSLGQGWTGELFF. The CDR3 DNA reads TGTGCCAGCAGTCTAGGACAGGGTTGGACCGGGGAGCTGTTTTTT.

CDR3 sequence: CASSSSGQKNTEAFF. The CDR3 nucleotides are TGTGCCAGCTCATCATCGGGACAGAAGAACACTGAAGCTTTCTTT. This rearrangement joins TRBV18 to TRBJ1-1; TRBD1 aligns across 7 bases. This CDR3 region has 15 residues. V was pared by 5 bases and J by 1 base, with 7 bases of the junction left unmatched. CDR1 is KGHSH, CDR2 LQKENI, per germline.

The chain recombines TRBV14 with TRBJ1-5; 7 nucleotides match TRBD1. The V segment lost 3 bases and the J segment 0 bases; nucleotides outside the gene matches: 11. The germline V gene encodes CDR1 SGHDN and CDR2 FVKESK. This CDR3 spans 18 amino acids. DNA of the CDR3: TGTGCCAGCAGCCAGGAAATACAGGGGCCCTATAGCAATCAGCCCCAGCATTTT. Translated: CASSQEIQGPYSNQPQHF.